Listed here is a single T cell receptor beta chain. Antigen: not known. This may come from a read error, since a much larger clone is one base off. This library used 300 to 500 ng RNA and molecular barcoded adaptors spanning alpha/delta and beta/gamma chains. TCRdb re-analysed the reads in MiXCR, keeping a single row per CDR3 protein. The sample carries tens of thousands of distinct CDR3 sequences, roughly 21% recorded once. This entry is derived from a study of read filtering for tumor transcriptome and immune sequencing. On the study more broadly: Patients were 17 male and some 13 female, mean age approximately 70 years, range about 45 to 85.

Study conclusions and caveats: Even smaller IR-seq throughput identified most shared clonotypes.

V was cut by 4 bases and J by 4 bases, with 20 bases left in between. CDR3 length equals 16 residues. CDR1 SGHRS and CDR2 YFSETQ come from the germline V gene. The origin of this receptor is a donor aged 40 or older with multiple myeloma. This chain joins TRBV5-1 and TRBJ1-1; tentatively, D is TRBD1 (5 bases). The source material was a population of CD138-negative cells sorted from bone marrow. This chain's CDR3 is CASSPWTWGTLTEAFF. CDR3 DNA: TGCGCCAGCAGCCCATGGACATGGGGCACACTCACTGAAGCTTTCTTT.